Presented here are 9 T cell receptor beta chains from one specimen sequenced in a study of beta chain features in type 1 diabetes. Study outcomes and limitations: Shorter TCRB CDR3s, moderately but significantly so, were found in Type 1 diabetes patients in all four CD4+ subsets.

The isolated RNA, all of it, was reverse transcribed, so expressed TCRB transcripts were what got sequenced. The repertoire was sequenced with immunoSEQ multiplex PCR; TCRdb's copy has only in-frame clones and lacks some. The sample contains over 600,000 clones, 9.5% to 15% of which appear only once. Their specific antigens are unknown. The sequenced sample was naive CD4+ T cells from blood. The receptors were sampled from a man aged 25-40 years with type 1 diabetes.

This clone was detected a few times. The chain links TRBV2 to TRBJ2-3; D is ambiguous. V shed 2 bases and J shed 2 bases, with 8 bases lying between them. Germline CDR1 and CDR2: SNHLY and FYNNEI. The CDR3 length is 14 residues. The CDR3 loop is CASSETATTDTQYF. For the CDR3, the DNA is TGTGCCAGCAGTGAAACCGCCACCACAGATACGCAGTATTTT.

This clone came up a few times. The genes are TRBV18 and TRBJ1-1; unclear D gene. V shed 0 bases and J shed 1 base, with 3 bases lying between them. Looked up from germline, CDR1 is KGHSH and CDR2 is LQKENI. CDR3 length: 13 amino acids. CDR3 residues: CASSPPRNTEAFF. CDR3 bases: TGTGCCAGCTCACCACCAAGGAACACTGAAGCTTTCTTT. Combining the CDR3 with reference TRBV18 and TRBJ1-1 gives the whole variable domain NAGVMQNPRHLVRRRGQEARLRCSPMKGHSHVYWYRQLPEEGLKFMVYLQKENIIDESGMPKERFSAEFPKEGPSILRIQQVVRGDSAAYFCASSPPRNTEAFFGQGTRLTVV.

This clone was seen only a few times. V is TRBV5-4 and J is TRBJ1-1, with D possibly matching TRBD1 (6 bases). Germline V CDR1 and CDR2: SGHNT, YYREEE (reference sequence). The V end was cut by 4 bases, the J end by 3 bases, with 10 bases between. The CDR3 is 13 amino acids. CDR3 loop: CASSEDRYTEAFF. CDR3 nucleotides: TGTGCCAGCAGCGAAGACAGGTACACTGAAGCTTTCTTT. The complete variable domain, with remaining parts taken from reference TRBV5-4 and TRBJ1-1, reads ETGVTQSPTHLIKTRGQQVTLRCSSQSGHNTVSWYQQALGQGPQFIFQYYREEENGRGNFPPRFSGLQFPNYSSELNVNALELDDSALYLCASSEDRYTEAFFGQGTRLTVV.

The chain employs TRBV7-9 and TRBJ2-1, with TRBD2 matching over 10 bases. Germline-derived CDR1 and CDR2 are SEHNR and FQNEAQ (reference sequence). V lost 5 bases to trimming and J lost 4 bases; unmatched junction nucleotides: 2. The CDR3 is 14 residues long. The CDR3, as DNA: TGTGCCAGCAGCCTTAGCGGGGGGTACAATGAGCAGTTCTTC. It specifies CASSLSGGYNEQFF.

This clone was counted only a few times. The same CDR3 also results from other DNA sequences found in this sample. The chain has TRBV19 and TRBJ1-5; 8 positions match TRBD1. This CDR3 has 13 amino acids. Germline V gene sequence: CDR1 LNHDA, CDR2 SQIVND (reference sequence). V lost 5 bases to trimming and J lost 7 bases; unmatched junction nucleotides: 4. The CDR3 DNA reads as TGTGCCAGTAGTGGTACAGGGGGGCAGCCCCAGCATTTT. This translates into CASSGTGGQPQHF.

The rearrangement links TRBV7-2 to TRBJ2-3; D is possibly TRBD1 (5 bases). Per the germline V gene, CDR1 is SGHTA and CDR2 is FQGNSA. Trimming left V 7 bases short and J 6 bases short, with 14 bases between. CDR3 length equals 13 residues. CDR3 region: CASTSQAPDTQYF. In DNA form, the CDR3 reads TGTGCCAGCACATCACAGGCTCCTGATACGCAGTATTTT.

The rearrangement joins TRBV7-2 to TRBJ1-6; the D gene is possibly TRBD1 (5 bases). The V gene lost 1 base and the J gene lost 7 bases, with 14 bases spanning the gap. Per germline, CDR1 SGHTA and CDR2 FQGNSA. There are 16 residues in the CDR3. The CDR3 DNA sequence: TGTGCCAGCAGCTTAGGAGCGGGGCTACCGAATTCACCCCTCCACTTT. Amino acids: CASSLGAGLPNSPLHF.

This clone was detected a few times. The V and J genes are TRBV9 and TRBJ2-2, with a tentative D call TRBD2 (6 bases). V dropped 5 bases and J dropped 4 bases, with 12 bases sitting between them. CDR3 size: 14 residues. Germline loops: CDR1 SGDLS, CDR2 YYNGEE. DNA of the CDR3: TGTGCCAGCAGGTGGGACTCATTCACCGGGGAGCTGTTTTTT. Its translation is CASRWDSFTGELFF.

CDR3 residues: CASSSTPSGPQHF. The CDR3 nucleotides are TGTGCCAGCAGCTCAACACCTTCAGGGCCCCAGCATTTT. The V call is TRBV7-2, the J call TRBJ1-5; D is ambiguous. Trimming pared 4 bases from V and 9 bases from J, leaving 13 bases between. This CDR3 comprises 13 residues. From germline, CDR1 is SGHTA and CDR2 FQGNSA.